This T cell receptor beta chain was sequenced in a study of blood T cell repertoires in COVID-19. Looking at the study overall: The United States, Italy and Spain were the sources of the acute and convalescent COVID-19 samples. Sample material is recorded as cDNA or gDNA derived from T cells, B-cell-depleted T cells, or PBMCs.

In the source study's methods: It was from reference gene primer amplification that nucleated cell counts were estimated. Repertoires were generated with immunoSEQ multiplex PCR, while TCRdb's copy carries only in-frame clones and drops some. For V, J and clone size, that table is used; D and trimming come from the DNA. The sample lists approximately 120,000 clones; roughly 86% were seen once. The TCR was taken from a woman aged 45-60 years who had recovered from COVID-19. Specimen: peripheral blood.

CDR3 residues: CASRETGGSTDTQYF. CDR3 nucleotide sequence: TGTGCCAGCAGAGAAACGGGGGGGAGCACAGATACGCAGTATTTT. V usage is TRBV7-9 and J usage is TRBJ2-3; 8 bases are shared with TRBD2. The V and J ends lost 6 bases and 0 bases, in that order; junction bases with no gene match: 5. In germline, CDR1 is SEHNR, CDR2 FQNEAQ (reference sequence). The CDR3 extends over 15 amino acids.